The entry below describes one T cell receptor beta chain. What it binds is not known. Read data end 3 residues before the CDR3 end; the end is taken from the germline J gene. The CDR3 length is 14 residues. CDR1 is SGHRS and CDR2 is YFSETQ in the germline V gene. The germline V and J ends were trimmed by 0 bases and 3 bases, with 9 bases remaining between them. The record originates from a study of T cells in women clearing cervical HPV infection. Study information: Controls gave blood once infection was undetectable; cases at lesion identification. Broader study findings: Repertoire richness, not evenness, was significantly elevated in CIN3+ cases versus controls. Richness plus V gene abundances separated cases from controls with AUC 0.7 to 0.9.

All participants had a single incident cervical HPV16 infection, and prevalent HPV16 infections were excluded. Clones were read by immunoSEQ multiplex PCR, and TCRdb kept only the in-frame ones, dropping some. There are tens of thousands of clones in the sample, with about 2.8% held by the top ten. The rearrangement links TRBV5-1 to TRBJ1-2; D is unresolved. Specimen: blood buffy coat. This TCR came from a woman aged 18-70 years with a cervical HPV16 infection that either progressed to CIN3+ or cleared (not recorded which). The CDR3 loop reads CASSLGGSDYGYTF. The sequenced part of the CDR3 DNA is TGCGCCAGCAGCTTGGGAGGGTCAGACTATGGC.